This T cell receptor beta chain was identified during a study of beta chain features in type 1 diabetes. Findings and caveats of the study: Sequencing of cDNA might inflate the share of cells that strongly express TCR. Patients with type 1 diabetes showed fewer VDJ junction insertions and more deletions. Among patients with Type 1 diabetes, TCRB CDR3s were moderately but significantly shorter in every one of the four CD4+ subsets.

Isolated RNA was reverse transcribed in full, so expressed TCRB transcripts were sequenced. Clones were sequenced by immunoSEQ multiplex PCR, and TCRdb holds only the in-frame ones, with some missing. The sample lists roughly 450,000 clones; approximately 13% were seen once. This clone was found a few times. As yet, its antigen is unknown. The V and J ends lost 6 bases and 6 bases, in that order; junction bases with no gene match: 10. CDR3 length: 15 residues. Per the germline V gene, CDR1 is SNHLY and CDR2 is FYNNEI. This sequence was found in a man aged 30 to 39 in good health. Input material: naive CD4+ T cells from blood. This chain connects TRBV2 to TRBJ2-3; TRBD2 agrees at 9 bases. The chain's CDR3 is CASRIRAGGPDTQYF. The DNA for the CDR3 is TGTGCCAGCAGAATTAGGGCGGGAGGGCCTGATACGCAGTATTTT.